These T cell receptor beta chains were read from a single sample in a study of T cell changes during pregnancy in multiple sclerosis. Sequencing used immunoSEQ multiplex PCR; TCRdb keeps in-frame clones, though not all of them. The profile shows around 35,000 clones, roughly 88% of them singletons. The source material was CD8+ T cells from peripheral blood mononuclear cells, sampled after pregnancy. Source of these receptors: a female donor with multiple sclerosis, enrolled in a pregnancy study. Both conserved end residues are part of each CDR3. A D gene is named only where the DNA matches it firmly. Some rows mark clone size as missing; the rest say once, few, many or name a class of expanded clone.

CDR3aa: CASSLRGPYNEQFF
CDR3nt: TGTGCCAGCAGCTTGCGGGGCCCCTACAATGAGCAGTTCTTC
len: 14
d_gene: -
j_gene: TRBJ2-1
v_gene: TRBV27
abundance: -

CDR3aa: CASSVGASGTGNQPQHF
CDR3nt: TGTGCCAGCAGCGTAGGGGCATCCGGGACAGGGAATCAGCCCCAGCATTTT
len: 17
d_gene: TRBD1
j_gene: TRBJ1-5
v_gene: TRBV9
abundance: -

CDR3aa: CASSSELVAGGFYEQYF
CDR3nt: TGTGCCAGCAGCTCAGAGTTAGTAGCGGGGGGTTTTTACGAGCAGTACTTC
len: 17
d_gene: TRBD2
j_gene: TRBJ2-7
v_gene: TRBV11-2
abundance: -

CDR3aa: CASSFGGGSYEQYF
CDR3nt: TGTGCCAGCAGTTTCGGGGGGGGCTCCTACGAGCAGTACTTC
len: 14
d_gene: TRBD2
j_gene: TRBJ2-7
v_gene: TRBV27
abundance: -

CDR3aa: CASSPFSGGSYEQYF
CDR3nt: TGTGCCAGCAGTCCGTTTAGCGGGGGGTCCTACGAGCAGTACTTC
len: 15
d_gene: TRBD2
j_gene: TRBJ2-7
v_gene: TRBV6-5
abundance: -

CDR3aa: CASSLFQDTQYF
CDR3nt: TGTGCCAGCAGCTTGTTCCAGGATACGCAGTATTTT
len: 12
d_gene: -
j_gene: TRBJ2-3
v_gene: TRBV5-4
abundance: -

CDR3aa: CASSPDGYTF
CDR3nt: TGTGCCAGCAGCCCAGATGGCTACACCTTC
len: 10
d_gene: -
j_gene: TRBJ1-2
v_gene: TRBV5-8
abundance: -

CDR3aa: CASSHRDRLYEQYF
CDR3nt: TGTGCCAGCAGCCACCGGGACAGACTATACGAGCAGTACTTC
len: 14
d_gene: TRBD1
j_gene: TRBJ2-7
v_gene: TRBV14
abundance: -

CDR3aa: CASSSPIGGRPYEQYF
CDR3nt: TGTGCCAGCAGCTCCCCGATAGGGGGAAGGCCCTACGAGCAGTACTTC
len: 16
d_gene: -
j_gene: TRBJ2-7
v_gene: TRBV5-4
abundance: -

CDR3aa: CASSQAVRLTDSNEKLFF
CDR3nt: TGCGCCAGCAGCCAAGCCGTAAGGTTGACAGATTCCAATGAAAAACTGTTTTTT
len: 18
d_gene: -
j_gene: TRBJ1-4
v_gene: TRBV4-3
abundance: -

CDR3aa: CASGRGGNYNEQFF
CDR3nt: TGTGCCAGCGGGCGCGGGGGGAACTACAATGAGCAGTTCTTC
len: 14
d_gene: TRBD2
j_gene: TRBJ2-1
v_gene: TRBV9
abundance: -

CDR3aa: CASSPGLVETQYF
CDR3nt: TGTGCCAGCAGTCCCGGACTAGTAGAGACCCAGTACTTC
len: 13
d_gene: TRBD2
j_gene: TRBJ2-5
v_gene: TRBV6-4
abundance: -

CDR3aa: CASSLRQGNQPQHF
CDR3nt: TGTGCCAGCAGCCTAAGACAGGGCAATCAGCCCCAGCATTTT
len: 14
d_gene: -
j_gene: TRBJ1-5
v_gene: TRBV13
abundance: -

CDR3aa: CASSLRPLMEDQPQHF
CDR3nt: TGTGCCAGCAGCTTACGGCCACTTATGGAGGATCAGCCCCAGCATTTT
len: 16
d_gene: -
j_gene: TRBJ1-5
v_gene: TRBV7-2
abundance: -

CDR3aa: CASSQDRAGDPYGYTF
CDR3nt: TGTGCCAGCAGCCAAGATAGGGCAGGGGATCCTTATGGCTACACCTTC
len: 16
d_gene: -
j_gene: TRBJ1-2
v_gene: TRBV4-2
abundance: -

CDR3aa: CASSLSDSYDAEGVNTEAFF
CDR3nt: TGTGCCAGCTCACTTTCGGACAGTTACGACGCCGAAGGGGTGAACACTGAAGCTTTCTTT
len: 20
d_gene: -
j_gene: TRBJ1-1
v_gene: TRBV18
abundance: -

CDR3aa: CASSQGSGGDTEAFF
CDR3nt: TGCGCCAGCAGCCAAGGGTCAGGGGGAGACACTGAAGCTTTCTTT
len: 15
d_gene: TRBD1
j_gene: TRBJ1-1
v_gene: TRBV4-3
abundance: -

CDR3aa: CASNYGTGGLAEAFF
CDR3nt: TGTGCCAGCAACTACGGGACAGGGGGCTTGGCTGAAGCTTTCTTT
len: 15
d_gene: TRBD1
j_gene: TRBJ1-1
v_gene: TRBV4-2
abundance: once

CDR3aa: CAWRRQGVSDQPQHF
CDR3nt: TGTGCCTGGAGAAGGCAGGGGGTTAGTGATCAGCCCCAGCATTTT
len: 15
d_gene: TRBD1
j_gene: TRBJ1-5
v_gene: TRBV30
abundance: -

CDR3aa: CASSRGSYTGELFF
CDR3nt: TGTGCCAGCAGCCGAGGGTCGTACACCGGGGAGCTGTTTTTT
len: 14
d_gene: -
j_gene: TRBJ2-2
v_gene: TRBV6-5
abundance: -

CDR3aa: CASSFAETQPQHF
CDR3nt: TGTGCCAGCAGTTTTGCGGAGACTCAGCCCCAGCATTTT
len: 13
d_gene: -
j_gene: TRBJ1-5
v_gene: TRBV27
abundance: once

CDR3aa: CASSRTLNTEAFF
CDR3nt: TGTGCTAGCAGCCGGACACTGAACACTGAAGCTTTCTTT
len: 13
d_gene: -
j_gene: TRBJ1-1
v_gene: TRBV7-7
abundance: -

CDR3aa: CASSPQGATAFF
CDR3nt: TGTGCCAGCAGCCCACAGGGTGCTACAGCTTTCTTT
len: 12
d_gene: -
j_gene: TRBJ1-1
v_gene: TRBV14
abundance: -

CDR3aa: CSVEPGQEANTIYF
CDR3nt: TGCAGCGTAGAGCCGGGACAGGAGGCAAACACCATATATTTT
len: 14
d_gene: TRBD1
j_gene: TRBJ1-3
v_gene: TRBV29-1
abundance: -

CDR3aa: CASSGPRQGINQETQYF
CDR3nt: TGTGCCAGCTCGGGACCCCGGCAGGGGATTAACCAAGAGACCCAGTACTTC
len: 17
d_gene: -
j_gene: TRBJ2-5
v_gene: TRBV11-2
abundance: -

CDR3aa: CASSQETAGSSYEQYF
CDR3nt: TGTGCCAGCAGCCAAGAGACGGCAGGTTCATCCTACGAGCAGTACTTC
len: 16
d_gene: -
j_gene: TRBJ2-7
v_gene: TRBV14
abundance: -

CDR3aa: CASSLTQGKDTDTQYF
CDR3nt: TGTGCCAGCAGCTTAACACAGGGGAAGGACACAGATACGCAGTATTTT
len: 16
d_gene: TRBD1
j_gene: TRBJ2-3
v_gene: TRBV7-9
abundance: -

CDR3aa: CASSLGGGSYEQYF
CDR3nt: TGTGCCAGCAGCCTGGGCGGGGGCTCCTACGAGCAGTACTTC
len: 14
d_gene: TRBD2
j_gene: TRBJ2-7
v_gene: TRBV5-6
abundance: -

CDR3aa: CASSLQQGLSYEQYF
CDR3nt: TGTGCCAGCAGCTTACAACAGGGCCTCTCCTACGAGCAGTACTTC
len: 15
d_gene: -
j_gene: TRBJ2-7
v_gene: TRBV5-6
abundance: -

CDR3aa: CSARGRNTEAFF
CDR3nt: TGCAGCGCTCGGGGGAGAAACACTGAAGCTTTCTTT
len: 12
d_gene: -
j_gene: TRBJ1-1
v_gene: TRBV29-1
abundance: -

CDR3aa: CASRLGRGDYGYTF
CDR3nt: TGCGCCAGCAGGCTGGGCAGGGGCGATTATGGCTACACCTTC
len: 14
d_gene: -
j_gene: TRBJ1-2
v_gene: TRBV4-1
abundance: -

CDR3aa: CASSQDKSAGDTQYF
CDR3nt: TGCGCCAGCAGCCAAGATAAAAGCGCGGGAGATACGCAGTATTTT
len: 15
d_gene: -
j_gene: TRBJ2-3
v_gene: TRBV4-1
abundance: -

CDR3aa: CASRPTGGTDTQYF
CDR3nt: TGTGCCAGCAGGCCAACAGGGGGCACAGATACGCAGTATTTT
len: 14
d_gene: TRBD1
j_gene: TRBJ2-3
v_gene: TRBV11-2
abundance: -

CDR3aa: CASSVGGTEAFF
CDR3nt: TGTGCCAGCAGCGTAGGAGGGACTGAAGCTTTCTTT
len: 12
d_gene: -
j_gene: TRBJ1-1
v_gene: TRBV9
abundance: -

CDR3aa: CASSLGLAYQETQYF
CDR3nt: TGTGCCAGCAGCTTAGGACTAGCGTACCAAGAGACCCAGTACTTC
len: 15
d_gene: TRBD2
j_gene: TRBJ2-5
v_gene: TRBV7-3
abundance: -

CDR3aa: CASSSGPDYGYTF
CDR3nt: TGTGCCAGCAGCAGTGGCCCCGACTATGGCTACACCTTC
len: 13
d_gene: -
j_gene: TRBJ1-2
v_gene: TRBV7-6
abundance: -

CDR3aa: CASLTGGCNQPQHF
CDR3nt: TGTGCCAGCCTAACGGGGGGCTGCAATCAGCCCCAGCATTTT
len: 14
d_gene: -
j_gene: TRBJ1-5
v_gene: TRBV21-1
abundance: -

CDR3aa: CASSAPGQGYNEQFF
CDR3nt: TGTGCCAGCAGCGCCCCGGGACAGGGGTACAATGAGCAGTTCTTC
len: 15
d_gene: TRBD1
j_gene: TRBJ2-1
v_gene: TRBV9
abundance: -

CDR3aa: CASRVDRGNNQPQHF
CDR3nt: TGTGCCAGCAGGGTCGACAGGGGGAACAATCAGCCCCAGCATTTT
len: 15
d_gene: TRBD1
j_gene: TRBJ1-5
v_gene: TRBV6-6
abundance: -

CDR3aa: CASSLQTSGGQGGETQYF
CDR3nt: TGCGCCAGCAGCCTCCAGACTAGCGGGGGCCAGGGTGGGGAGACCCAGTACTTC
len: 18
d_gene: TRBD2
j_gene: TRBJ2-5
v_gene: TRBV4-3
abundance: -

CDR3aa: CARRLGRAEAFF
CDR3nt: TGTGCCCGGAGGTTGGGGAGGGCTGAAGCTTTCTTT
len: 12
d_gene: -
j_gene: TRBJ1-1
v_gene: TRBV30
abundance: -

CDR3aa: CAWEGQALRAFF
CDR3nt: TGTGCCTGGGAGGGCCAGGCACTGAGGGCTTTCTTT
len: 12
d_gene: -
j_gene: TRBJ1-1
v_gene: TRBV30
abundance: -

CDR3aa: CASSPQGIEAFF
CDR3nt: TGTGCCAGCAGTCCACAGGGTATTGAAGCTTTCTTT
len: 12
d_gene: -
j_gene: TRBJ1-1
v_gene: TRBV27
abundance: once

CDR3aa: CASSAGGGLTEAFF
CDR3nt: TGTGCCAGCAGCGCAGGGGGCGGGTTGACTGAAGCTTTCTTT
len: 14
d_gene: TRBD1
j_gene: TRBJ1-1
v_gene: TRBV9
abundance: -

CDR3aa: CASSFWAEGSGAFF
CDR3nt: TGTGCCAGCAGCTTTTGGGCAGAAGGGTCGGGGGCTTTCTTT
len: 14
d_gene: -
j_gene: TRBJ1-1
v_gene: TRBV13
abundance: -

CDR3aa: CASSSSGGTDTQYF
CDR3nt: TGTGCCAGCAGCTCGAGCGGGGGCACAGATACGCAGTATTTT
len: 14
d_gene: TRBD2
j_gene: TRBJ2-3
v_gene: TRBV11-3
abundance: -

CDR3aa: CASRSELEETQYF
CDR3nt: TGTGCCAGTCGAAGCGAGTTGGAAGAGACCCAGTACTTC
len: 13
d_gene: -
j_gene: TRBJ2-5
v_gene: TRBV7-9
abundance: -